This T cell receptor (beta chain) was profiled in a study of blood T cell repertoires in COVID-19. Study at large: Samples representing acute and convalescent COVID-19 were sourced from the United States, Italy and Spain.

Data came from immunoSEQ multiplex PCR; TCRdb stores just in-frame clones and leaves some out. The sample has 100,000 to 150,000 clones; around 89% are singletons. Trimming took 1 base from V and 2 from J, leaving 13 bases between them. The CDR3 spans 16 residues. Germline-derived CDR1 and CDR2 are PRHDT and FYEKMQ (reference sequence). This clone was seen more than once but under ten times. The origin of this receptor is a man between 70 and 80 years old with active or convalescent COVID-19. The chain combines TRBV13 with TRBJ2-3; unclear D gene. Sequenced material: peripheral blood. The CDR3 coding sequence is TGTGCCAGCAGCTTAGTAGTGGAGACCCCCACAGATACGCAGTATTTT. It encodes CASSLVVETPTDTQYF.